The clone carrying this T cell receptor (beta chain) was observed a handful of times. What it binds is unknown. This sample was included in a study of shared clonotypes between healthy human individuals. For the study at large: CD4 naive and CD4 memory each took three plates per donor, while CD8 naive took two and CD8 memory one.

Study-level results: Generally, estimated richness proved larger in naive subsets than it did in memory subsets.

The germline V gene has CDR1 SGHNT and CDR2 YYREEE (reference sequence). This CDR3 is 12 amino acids long. Trimming pared 4 bases from V and 7 bases from J, leaving 8 bases between. The sorted-subset replicate PCRs were given around 200 ng DNA, which is approximately 30,000 T cell genomes. The table came from immunoSEQ multiplex PCR; TCRdb's copy has only in-frame clones and leaves some out. The sample includes over 95,000 clones, more than 65% of them seen just once. Source material: memory CD8+ T cells sorted from blood. Regarding subset: CD45RO+ cells pooled with CCR7-negative TemRA cells. The sequence derives from a woman under 40 in good health. The V and J genes are TRBV5-4 and TRBJ1-4; a possible D gene is TRBD1 (6 bases). In DNA form, the CDR3 reads TGTGCCAGCAGCGCCAGGGGTGAAAAACTGTTTTTT. It encodes CASSARGEKLFF. The whole variable domain, remainder taken from reference TRBV5-4 and TRBJ1-4, is ETGVTQSPTHLIKTRGQQVTLRCSSQSGHNTVSWYQQALGQGPQFIFQYYREEENGRGNFPPRFSGLQFPNYSSELNVNALELDDSALYLCASSARGEKLFFGSGTQLSVL.